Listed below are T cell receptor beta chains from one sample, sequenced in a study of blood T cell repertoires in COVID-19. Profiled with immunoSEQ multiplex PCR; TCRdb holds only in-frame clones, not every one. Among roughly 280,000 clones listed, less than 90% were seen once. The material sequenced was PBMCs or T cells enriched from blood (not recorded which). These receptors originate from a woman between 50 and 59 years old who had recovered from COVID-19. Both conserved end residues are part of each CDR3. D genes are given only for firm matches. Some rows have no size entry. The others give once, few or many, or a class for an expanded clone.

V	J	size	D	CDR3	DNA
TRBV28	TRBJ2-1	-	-	CASSLYNEQFF	TGTGCCAGCAGTCTTTACAATGAGCAGTTCTTC
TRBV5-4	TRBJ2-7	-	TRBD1	CASSFTGGGEQYF	TGTGCCAGCAGCTTTACAGGGGGCGGAGAGCAGTACTTC
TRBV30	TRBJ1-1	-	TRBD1	CAWAGGTTEAFF	TGTGCCTGGGCAGGGGGTACCACTGAAGCTTTCTTT
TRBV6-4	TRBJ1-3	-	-	CASSGTSGNTIYF	TGTGCCAGCAGTGGGACTTCTGGAAACACCATATATTTT
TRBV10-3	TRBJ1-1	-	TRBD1	CAISELGQPTEAFF	TGTGCCATCAGTGAGCTGGGACAGCCCACTGAAGCTTTCTTT
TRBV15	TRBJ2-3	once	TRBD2	CATSSFSGSTDTQYF	TGTGCCACCAGCAGCTTTAGCGGGAGCACAGATACGCAGTATTTT
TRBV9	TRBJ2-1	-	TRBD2	CASSVGLAGLYNEQFF	TGTGCCAGCAGCGTAGGACTAGCGGGACTTTACAATGAGCAGTTCTTC
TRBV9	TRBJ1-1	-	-	CASSVDWAGPQGGDEAFF	TGTGCCAGCAGCGTAGACTGGGCAGGGCCTCAGGGTGGGGATGAAGCTTTCTTT
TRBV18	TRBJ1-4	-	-	CASSPNRKNEKLFF	TGTGCCAGCTCACCTAACAGGAAAAATGAAAAACTGTTTTTT
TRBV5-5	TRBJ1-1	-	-	CASSLSGGTEAFF	TGTGCCAGCAGCTTGTCAGGTGGCACTGAAGCTTTCTTT
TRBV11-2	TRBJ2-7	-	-	CASSLDRGFQYF	TGTGCCAGCAGCTTAGATCGGGGGTTTCAGTACTTC
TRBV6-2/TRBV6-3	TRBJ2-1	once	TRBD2	CASSFVTSSGNEQFF	TGTGCCAGCAGTTTTGTGACTAGCTCCGGGAATGAGCAGTTCTTC
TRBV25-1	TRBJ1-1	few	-	CASSESTTAGGIEAFF	TGTGCCAGCAGTGAATCTACCACAGCCGGGGGGATTGAAGCTTTCTTT
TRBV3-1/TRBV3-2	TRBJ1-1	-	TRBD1	CASSRQGASTEAFF	TGTGCCAGCAGCAGACAGGGGGCGAGCACTGAAGCTTTCTTT
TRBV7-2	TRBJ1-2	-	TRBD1	CASRGTGGNYGYTF	TGTGCCAGCAGGGGGACAGGGGGTAACTATGGCTACACCTTC
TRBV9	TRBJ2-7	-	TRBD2	CASSGGLALEQYF	TGTGCCAGCAGCGGAGGACTAGCTCTCGAGCAGTACTTC
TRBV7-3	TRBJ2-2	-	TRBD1	CASSPSKSDRGRIRPGELFF	TGTGCCAGCAGCCCCAGTAAATCAGACAGGGGGCGCATCCGGCCCGGGGAGCTGTTTTTT
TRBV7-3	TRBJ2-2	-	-	CASSLKSGTGELFF	TGTGCCAGCAGCTTAAAATCGGGCACCGGGGAGCTGTTTTTT
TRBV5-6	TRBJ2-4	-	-	CASSLVSVAKNIQYF	TGTGCCAGCAGCCTTGTCTCCGTTGCCAAAAACATTCAGTACTTC
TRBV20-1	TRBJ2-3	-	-	CSASTIGRITDTQYF	TGCAGTGCTAGTACGATCGGGAGAATCACAGATACGCAGTATTTT
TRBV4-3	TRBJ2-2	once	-	CASSQDESFVGELFF	TGCGCCAGCAGCCAAGATGAGTCATTCGTGGGGGAGCTGTTTTTT
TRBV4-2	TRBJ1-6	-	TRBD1	CASSQEQGARSYNSPLHF	TGTGCCAGCAGCCAAGAACAGGGGGCGCGTTCCTATAATTCACCCCTCCACTTT
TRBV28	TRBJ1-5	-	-	CASSLHPQTKQRQPQHF	TGTGCCAGCAGTTTGCACCCCCAGACTAAACAGAGACAGCCCCAGCATTTT
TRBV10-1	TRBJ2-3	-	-	CASAQAPASSTDTQYF	TGCGCCAGCGCTCAAGCCCCAGCGAGTAGCACAGATACGCAGTATTTT
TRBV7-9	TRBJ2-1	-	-	CASSFLAVGNEQFF	TGTGCCAGCAGCTTTTTAGCGGTCGGAAATGAGCAGTTCTTC
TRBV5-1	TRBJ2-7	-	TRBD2	CASSPGTSASYEQYF	TGCGCCAGCAGCCCCGGGACTAGCGCATCCTACGAGCAGTACTTC
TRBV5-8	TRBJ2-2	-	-	CASNSGVGELFF	TGTGCCAGCAACTCGGGGGTCGGGGAGCTGTTTTTT
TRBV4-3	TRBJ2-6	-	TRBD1	CASSPRRDRESSGANVLTF	TGCGCCAGCAGCCCGCGCCGGGACAGGGAGAGCTCTGGGGCCAACGTCCTGACTTTC
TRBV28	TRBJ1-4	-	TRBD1	CASSPGTVRGMKRLFF	TGTGCCAGCAGTCCCGGGACAGTCAGAGGTATGAAAAGACTGTTTTTT
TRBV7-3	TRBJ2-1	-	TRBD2	CASSPGGSGYNEQFF	TGTGCCAGCAGCCCGGGAGGTAGTGGGTACAATGAGCAGTTCTTC
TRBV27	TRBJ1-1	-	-	CASRLTPGSNTEAFF	TGTGCCAGCAGACTAACCCCCGGATCGAACACTGAAGCTTTCTTT
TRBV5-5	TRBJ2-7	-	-	CASSADSSYEQYF	TGTGCCAGCAGCGCGGACAGTAGCTACGAGCAGTACTTC
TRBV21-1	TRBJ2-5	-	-	CASSTDYSRGETQYF	TGTGCCAGCAGCACAGACTACAGCAGGGGGGAGACCCAGTACTTC
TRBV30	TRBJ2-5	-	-	CALTTGRVVETQYF	TGTGCCTTGACCACAGGGAGGGTCGTGGAGACCCAGTACTTC
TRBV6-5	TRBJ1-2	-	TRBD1	CASRPTGGSGYTF	TGTGCCAGCAGACCCACAGGGGGAAGTGGCTACACCTTC
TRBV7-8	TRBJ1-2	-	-	CASSLDNTGVYGYTF	TGTGCCAGCAGCTTAGACAACACAGGAGTCTATGGCTACACCTTC
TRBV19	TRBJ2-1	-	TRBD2	CASSIGTSGMTNEQFF	TGTGCCAGTAGTATAGGGACTAGCGGGATGACTAATGAGCAGTTCTTC
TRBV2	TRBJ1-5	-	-	CASRAGRTSNQPQHF	TGTGCCAGCAGAGCGGGACGGACTAGCAATCAGCCCCAGCATTTT
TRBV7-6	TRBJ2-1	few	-	CASSFGGQINEQFF	TGTGCCAGCAGCTTTGGAGGACAGATCAATGAGCAGTTCTTC
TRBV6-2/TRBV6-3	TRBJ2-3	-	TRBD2	CASSSGSLRSTDTQYF	TGTGCCAGCAGCAGCGGGAGTCTTCGAAGCACAGATACGCAGTATTTT
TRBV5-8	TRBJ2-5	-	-	CASSRGSFQETQYF	TGTGCCAGCAGCCGAGGCTCGTTCCAAGAGACCCAGTACTTC
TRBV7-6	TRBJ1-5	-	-	CASSLAPLNNQPQHF	TGTGCCAGCAGCTTAGCGCCACTTAATAATCAGCCCCAGCATTTT
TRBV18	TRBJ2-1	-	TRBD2	CASPLVGREVYNEQFF	TGTGCCAGCCCCTTGGTGGGACGGGAGGTTTACAATGAGCAGTTCTTC
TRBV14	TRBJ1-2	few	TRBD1	CASSQGQGYGYTF	TGTGCCAGCAGCCAGGGACAGGGCTATGGCTACACCTTC
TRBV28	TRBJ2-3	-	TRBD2	CASSLTSGTDTQYF	TGTGCCAGCAGTTTAACTAGCGGGACAGATACGCAGTATTTT
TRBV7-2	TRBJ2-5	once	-	CASSQSRTRAQETQYF	TGTGCCAGCAGCCAATCTAGGACCAGGGCCCAAGAGACCCAGTACTTC
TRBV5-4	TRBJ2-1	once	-	CASSTQTSSYNEQFF	TGTGCCAGCAGCACCCAGACTAGCTCCTACAATGAGCAGTTCTTC
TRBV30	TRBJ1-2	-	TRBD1	CAWSTTGTGDGYTF	TGTGCCTGGAGCACAACCGGGACAGGTGATGGCTACACCTTC
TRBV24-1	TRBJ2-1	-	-	CATSDYFAGNNEQFF	TGTGCCACCAGTGATTACTTCGCAGGGAACAATGAGCAGTTCTTC
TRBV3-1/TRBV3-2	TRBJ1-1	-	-	CASSQERRGAFF	TGTGCCAGCAGCCAAGAGAGGAGGGGAGCTTTCTTT
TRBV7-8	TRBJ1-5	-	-	CASSFRQDLGPQHF	TGTGCCAGCAGCTTCCGACAGGACCTCGGACCCCAGCATTTT
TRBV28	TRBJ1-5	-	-	CASRSLEGSQSNQPQHF	TGTGCCAGCAGGTCCCTCGAGGGATCTCAAAGCAATCAGCCCCAGCATTTT
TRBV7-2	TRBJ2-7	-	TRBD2	CASSLVAPERGSSYEQYF	TGTGCCAGCAGCTTAGTAGCCCCGGAGCGGGGGAGCTCCTACGAGCAGTACTTC
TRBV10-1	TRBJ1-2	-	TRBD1	CASSATGASGYTF	TGCGCCAGCAGTGCGACAGGGGCGAGTGGCTACACCTTC